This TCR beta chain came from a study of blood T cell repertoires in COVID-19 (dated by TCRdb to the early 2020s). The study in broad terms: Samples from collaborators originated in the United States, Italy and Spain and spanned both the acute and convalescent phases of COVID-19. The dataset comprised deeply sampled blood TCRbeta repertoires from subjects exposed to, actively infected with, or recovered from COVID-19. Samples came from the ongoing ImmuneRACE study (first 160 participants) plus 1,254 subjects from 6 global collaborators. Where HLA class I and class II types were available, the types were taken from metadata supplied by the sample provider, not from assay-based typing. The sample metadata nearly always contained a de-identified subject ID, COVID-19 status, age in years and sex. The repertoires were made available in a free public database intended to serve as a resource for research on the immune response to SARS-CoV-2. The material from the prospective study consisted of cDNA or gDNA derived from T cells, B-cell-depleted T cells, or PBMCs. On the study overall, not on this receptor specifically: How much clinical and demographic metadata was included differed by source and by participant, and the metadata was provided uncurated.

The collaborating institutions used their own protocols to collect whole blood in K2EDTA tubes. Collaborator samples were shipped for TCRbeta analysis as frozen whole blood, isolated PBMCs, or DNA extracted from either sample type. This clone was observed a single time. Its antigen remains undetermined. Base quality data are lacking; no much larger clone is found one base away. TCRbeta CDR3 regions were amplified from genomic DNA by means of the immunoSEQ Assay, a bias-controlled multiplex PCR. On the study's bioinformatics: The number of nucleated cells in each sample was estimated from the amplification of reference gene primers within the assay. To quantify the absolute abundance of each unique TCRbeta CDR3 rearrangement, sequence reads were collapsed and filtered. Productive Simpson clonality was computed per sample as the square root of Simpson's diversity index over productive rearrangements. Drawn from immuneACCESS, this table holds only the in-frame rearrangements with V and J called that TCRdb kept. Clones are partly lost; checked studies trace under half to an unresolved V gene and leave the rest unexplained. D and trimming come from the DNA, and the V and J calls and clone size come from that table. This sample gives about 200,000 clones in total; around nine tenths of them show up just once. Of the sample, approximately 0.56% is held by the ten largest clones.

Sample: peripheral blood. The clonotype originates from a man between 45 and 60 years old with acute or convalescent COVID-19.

DNA sequence: TGTGCCAGCAGTTTATACAGGGGCGGGGAGCTGTTTTTT. This encodes CASSLYRGGELFF. The receptor chain draws on TRBV28 and TRBJ2-2, with 7 central nucleotides matching TRBD1. The CDR3 goes from the cysteine to the phenylalanine over 13 residues. Of the read, only the CDR3 DNA is kept; its 39 bases are in frame from base 1. Trimming leaves V shorter by 1 base and J shorter by 7 bases, with the junction holding 0 bases beyond the gene matches. CDR1 and CDR2 were assigned from the germline V gene as MDHEN and SYDVKM.